This T cell receptor beta chain was observed in a study of blood T cells in healthy people across ages. Alongside a J-beta primer mix, a sample-barcoded 5' primer served in a second PCR lasting roughly 6 to 11 cycles. One entry per CDR3 protein results from TCRdb running MiXCR on the 5' RACE reads. Here the sample spans hundreds of thousands of distinct CDR3 sequences, 25% to 35% being singletons. The CDR3 has 15 residues. The germline gives CDR1 LGHNA, CDR2 YNFKEQ. The V end was cut by 0 bases, the J end by 1 base, with 9 bases between. These data also featured in a second study, about T cells of mothers and their children.

This chain uses TRBV4-2 with TRBJ1-2; no clear D gene. This TCR came from a boy aged 2 to 10 in good health. Sequencing input: blood. The CDR3 is CASSQESQLNYGYTF. CDR3 sequence (DNA): TGTGCCAGCAGCCAAGAGTCACAGCTTAACTATGGCTACACCTTC.